The present entry profiles one T cell receptor beta chain with its context. Its antigen is still unknown. Documented time point: cycle 4 day 1 (C4D1), after 6 weeks of nivolumab. There was relapse after autologous stem cell transplantation in every patient, and there was variation in brentuximab vedotin exposure. Germline trimming cut 4 bases from V and 2 bases from J; bases unmatched to any gene: 4. The CDR3 is 15 amino acids. The germline CDR1 and CDR2 sequences are ENHRY and SYGVKD. The sample is drawn from a study of PD-1 blockade in classical Hodgkin lymphoma. Study-level background: Intravenous delivery of nivolumab at 3 mg/kg to patients occurred every 2 weeks. Study-level results: Diminished baseline TCR diversity has been reported in newly diagnosed patients relative to healthy donors. It was CD4+ TCR diversity, not CD8+, that rose significantly by C4D1. Patients with an early start, nivolumab under 1 year after ASCT, were excluded.

This table comes from immunoSEQ multiplex PCR, and its TCRdb copy is limited to in-frame clones, with some not included. The sample contains about 110,000 clones, over 85% of which appear only once. The genes are TRBV10-3 and TRBJ2-3, with TRBD2 matching 9 bases. Sequencing was performed on peripheral blood mononuclear cells (PBMCs), taken before the fourth cycle of nivolumab. The receptor was isolated from a human donor with classical Hodgkin lymphoma. CDR3 loop: CAISVASGVTDTQYF. DNA of the CDR3: TGTGCCATCAGTGTTGCTAGCGGGGTCACAGATACGCAGTATTTT.